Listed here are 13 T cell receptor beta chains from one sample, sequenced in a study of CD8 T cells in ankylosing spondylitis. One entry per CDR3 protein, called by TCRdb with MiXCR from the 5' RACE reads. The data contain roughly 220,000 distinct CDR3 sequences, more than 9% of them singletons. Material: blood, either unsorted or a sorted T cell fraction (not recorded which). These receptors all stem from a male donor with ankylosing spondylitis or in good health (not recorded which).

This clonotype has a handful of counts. The CDR3 spells CSAGHFAYEQYF. The CDR3 nucleotides read TGCAGCGCGGGACATTTTGCCTACGAGCAGTACTTC. The chain couples TRBV29-1 to TRBJ2-7; possible D gene TRBD1, 6 bases. V gave up 7 bases and J gave up 2 bases, with 12 bases separating them. From germline, CDR1 is SQVTM and CDR2 ANQGSEA. The CDR3 extends over 12 amino acids.

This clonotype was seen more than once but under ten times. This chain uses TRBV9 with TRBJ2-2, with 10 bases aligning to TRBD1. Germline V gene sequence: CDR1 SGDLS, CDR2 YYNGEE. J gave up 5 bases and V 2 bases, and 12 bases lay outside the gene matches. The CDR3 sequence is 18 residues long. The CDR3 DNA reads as TGTGCCAGCAGCGTCCGCTTGACCGGGACAGGGGTAACCGGGGAGCTGTTTTTT. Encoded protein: CASSVRLTGTGVTGELFF.

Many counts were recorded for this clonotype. In DNA, the CDR3 is TGTGCCAGCAGCGTAGTAACGGGGGACACAGATACGCAGTATTTT. It codes for CASSVVTGDTDTQYF. This chain connects TRBV9 to TRBJ2-3, with D tentatively TRBD2 (6 bases). Trimming removed 0 bases at V and 2 bases at J, with 10 bases between. The germline gives CDR1 SGDLS, CDR2 YYNGEE. The CDR3 has 15 residues.

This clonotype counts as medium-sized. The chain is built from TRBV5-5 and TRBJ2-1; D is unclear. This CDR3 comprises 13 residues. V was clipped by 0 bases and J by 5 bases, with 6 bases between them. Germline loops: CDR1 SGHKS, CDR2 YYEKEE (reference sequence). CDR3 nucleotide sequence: TGTGCCAGCAGCTTGGTCCCAGACAATGAGCAGTTCTTC. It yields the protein CASSLVPDNEQFF.

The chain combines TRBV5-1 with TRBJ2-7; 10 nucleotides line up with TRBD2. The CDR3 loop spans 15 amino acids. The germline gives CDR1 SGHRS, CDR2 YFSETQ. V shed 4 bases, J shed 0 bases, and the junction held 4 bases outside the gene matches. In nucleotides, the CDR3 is TGCGCCAGCAGCGGAGCGGGGGGGAGCTCCTACGAGCAGTACTTC. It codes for CASSGAGGSSYEQYF. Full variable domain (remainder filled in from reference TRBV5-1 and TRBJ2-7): KAGVTQTPRYLIKTRGQQVTLSCSPISGHRSVSWYQQTPGQGLQFLFEYFSETQRNKGNFPGRFSGRQFSNSRSEMNVSTLELGDSALYLCASSGAGGSSYEQYFGPGTRLTVT.

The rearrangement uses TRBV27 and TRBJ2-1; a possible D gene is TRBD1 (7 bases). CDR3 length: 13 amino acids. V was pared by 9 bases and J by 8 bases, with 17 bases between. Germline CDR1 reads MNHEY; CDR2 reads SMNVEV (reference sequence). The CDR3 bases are TGTGCCAGTCATCGGAGGGGGCTCGATGAGCAGTTCTTC. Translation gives CASHRRGLDEQFF.

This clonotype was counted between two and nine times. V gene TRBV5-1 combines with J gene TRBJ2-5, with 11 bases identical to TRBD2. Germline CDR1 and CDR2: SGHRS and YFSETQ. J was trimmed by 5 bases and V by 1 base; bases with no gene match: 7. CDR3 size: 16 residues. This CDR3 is CASSLMASGGLETQYF. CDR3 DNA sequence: TGCGCCAGCAGCTTGATGGCTAGCGGGGGGCTGGAGACCCAGTACTTC.

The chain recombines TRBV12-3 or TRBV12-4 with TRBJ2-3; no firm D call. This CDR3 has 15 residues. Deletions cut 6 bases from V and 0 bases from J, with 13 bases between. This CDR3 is CASRAQRSSTDTQYF. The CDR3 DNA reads TGTGCCAGCAGAGCCCAGAGGTCTAGCACAGATACGCAGTATTTT.

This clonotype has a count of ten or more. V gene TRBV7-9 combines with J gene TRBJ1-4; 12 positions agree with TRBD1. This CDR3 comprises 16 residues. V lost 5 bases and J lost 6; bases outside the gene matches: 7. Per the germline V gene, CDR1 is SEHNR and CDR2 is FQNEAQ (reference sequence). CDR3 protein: CASSPDRDRGHEKLFF. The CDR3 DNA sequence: TGTGCCAGCAGCCCCGACCGGGACAGGGGGCATGAAAAACTGTTTTTT.

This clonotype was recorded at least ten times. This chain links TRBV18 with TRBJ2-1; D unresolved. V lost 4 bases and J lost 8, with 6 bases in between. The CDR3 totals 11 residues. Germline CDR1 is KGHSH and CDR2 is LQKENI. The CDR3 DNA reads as TGTGCCAGCTCACAAGTGGATGAGCAGTTCTTC. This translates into CASSQVDEQFF.

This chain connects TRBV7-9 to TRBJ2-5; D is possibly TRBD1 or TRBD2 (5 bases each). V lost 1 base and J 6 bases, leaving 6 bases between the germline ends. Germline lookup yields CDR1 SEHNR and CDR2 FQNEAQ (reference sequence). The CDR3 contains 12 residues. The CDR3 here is CASSLGGKTQYF. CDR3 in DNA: TGTGCCAGCAGCTTAGGGGGGAAGACCCAGTACTTC.

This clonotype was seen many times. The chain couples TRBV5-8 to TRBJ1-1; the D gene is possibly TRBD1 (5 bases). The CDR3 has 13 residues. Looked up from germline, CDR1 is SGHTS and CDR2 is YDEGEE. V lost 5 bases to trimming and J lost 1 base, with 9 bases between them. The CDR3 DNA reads TGTGCCAGCAGGAGGGACGGGAACACTGAAGCTTTCTTT. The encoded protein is CASRRDGNTEAFF.

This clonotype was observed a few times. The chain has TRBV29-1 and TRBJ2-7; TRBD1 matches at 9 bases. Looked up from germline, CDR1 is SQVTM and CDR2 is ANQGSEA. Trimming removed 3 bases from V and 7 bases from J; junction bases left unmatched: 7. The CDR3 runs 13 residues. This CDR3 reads CSVEDRGRREQYF. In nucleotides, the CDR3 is TGCAGCGTTGAGGACAGGGGAAGAAGGGAGCAGTACTTC.